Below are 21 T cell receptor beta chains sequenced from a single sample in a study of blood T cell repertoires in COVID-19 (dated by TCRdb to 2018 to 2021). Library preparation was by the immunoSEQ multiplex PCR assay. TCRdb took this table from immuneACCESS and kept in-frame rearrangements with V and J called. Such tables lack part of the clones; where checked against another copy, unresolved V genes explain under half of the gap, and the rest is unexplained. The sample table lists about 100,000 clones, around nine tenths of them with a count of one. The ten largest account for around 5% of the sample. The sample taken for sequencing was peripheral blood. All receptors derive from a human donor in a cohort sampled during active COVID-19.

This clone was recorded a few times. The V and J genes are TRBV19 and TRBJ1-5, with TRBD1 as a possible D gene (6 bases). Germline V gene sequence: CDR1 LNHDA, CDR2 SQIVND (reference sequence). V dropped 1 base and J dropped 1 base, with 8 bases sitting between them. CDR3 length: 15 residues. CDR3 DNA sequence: TGTGCCAGTAGTATAGTAACAGGGAGCAATCAGCCCCAGCATTTT. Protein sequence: CASSIVTGSNQPQHF.

The CDR3 region is CASSPRTGTEIGNTIYF. The CDR3 coding sequence is TGTGCCAGTAGTCCCCGGACAGGGACAGAAATCGGAAACACCATATATTTT. The rearrangement uses TRBV19 and TRBJ1-3; TRBD1 agrees at 8 bases. Trimming cost V 5 bases and J 4 bases; bases outside gene matches: 13. In germline, CDR1 is LNHDA, CDR2 SQIVND (reference sequence). The CDR3 extends over 17 amino acids.

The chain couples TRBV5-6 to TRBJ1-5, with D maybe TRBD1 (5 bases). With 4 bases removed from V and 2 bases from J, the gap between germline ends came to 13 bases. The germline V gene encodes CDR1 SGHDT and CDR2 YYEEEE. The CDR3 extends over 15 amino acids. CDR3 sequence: CASSRGGGGNQPQHF. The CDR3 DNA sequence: TGTGCCAGCAGCCGCGGGGGGGGTGGCAATCAGCCCCAGCATTTT. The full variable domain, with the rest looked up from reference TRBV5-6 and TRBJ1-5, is DAGVTQSPTHLIKTRGQQVTLRCSPKSGHDTVSWYQQALGQGPQFIFQYYEEEERQRGNFPDRFSGHQFPNYSSELNVNALLLGDSALYLCASSRGGGGNQPQHFGDGTRLSIL.

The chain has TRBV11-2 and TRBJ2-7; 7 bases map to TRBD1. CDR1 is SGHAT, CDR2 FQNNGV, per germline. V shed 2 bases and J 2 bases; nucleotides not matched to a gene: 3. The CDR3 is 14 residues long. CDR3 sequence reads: CASSLIRGTYEQYF. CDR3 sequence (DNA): TGTGCCAGCAGCTTAATCAGGGGGACCTACGAGCAGTACTTC.

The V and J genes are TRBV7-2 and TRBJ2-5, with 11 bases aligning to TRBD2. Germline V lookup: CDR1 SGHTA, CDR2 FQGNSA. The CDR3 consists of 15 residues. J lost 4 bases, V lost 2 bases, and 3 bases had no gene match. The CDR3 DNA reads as TGTGCCAGCAGCTTATTTGGACTAGCGGGAGAGACCCAGTACTTC. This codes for CASSLFGLAGETQYF.

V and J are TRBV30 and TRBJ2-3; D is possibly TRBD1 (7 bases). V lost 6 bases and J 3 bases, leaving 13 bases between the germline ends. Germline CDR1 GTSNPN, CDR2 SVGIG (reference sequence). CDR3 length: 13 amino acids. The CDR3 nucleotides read TGTGCCTGTAGACAGGGAGGTACAGATACGCAGTATTTT. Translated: CACRQGGTDTQYF.

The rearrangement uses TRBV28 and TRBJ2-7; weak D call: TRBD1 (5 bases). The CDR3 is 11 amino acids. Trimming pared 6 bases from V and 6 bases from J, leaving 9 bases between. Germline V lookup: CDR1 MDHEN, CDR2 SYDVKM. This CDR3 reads CASSSRAEQYF. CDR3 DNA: TGTGCCAGCAGCTCCAGGGCCGAGCAGTACTTC.

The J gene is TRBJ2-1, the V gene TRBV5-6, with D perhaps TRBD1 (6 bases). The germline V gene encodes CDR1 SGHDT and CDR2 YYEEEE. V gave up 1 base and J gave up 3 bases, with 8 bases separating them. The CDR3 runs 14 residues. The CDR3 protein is CASSLRTDYNEQFF. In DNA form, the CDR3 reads TGTGCCAGCAGCTTGAGGACAGACTACAATGAGCAGTTCTTC. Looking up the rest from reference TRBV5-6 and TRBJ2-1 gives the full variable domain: DAGVTQSPTHLIKTRGQQVTLRCSPKSGHDTVSWYQQALGQGPQFIFQYYEEEERQRGNFPDRFSGHQFPNYSSELNVNALLLGDSALYLCASSLRTDYNEQFFGPGTRLTVL.

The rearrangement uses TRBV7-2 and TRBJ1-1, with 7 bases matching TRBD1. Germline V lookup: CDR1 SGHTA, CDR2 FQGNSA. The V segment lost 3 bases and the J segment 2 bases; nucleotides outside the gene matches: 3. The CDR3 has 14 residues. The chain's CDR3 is CASSLAGGNTEAFF. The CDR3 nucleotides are TGTGCCAGCAGCTTGGCAGGGGGAAACACTGAAGCTTTCTTT.

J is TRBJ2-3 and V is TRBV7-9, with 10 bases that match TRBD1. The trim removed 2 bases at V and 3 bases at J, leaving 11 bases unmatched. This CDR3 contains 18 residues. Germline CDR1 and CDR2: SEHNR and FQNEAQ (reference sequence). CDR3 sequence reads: CASSLFITGTGDTDTQYF. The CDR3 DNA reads TGTGCCAGCAGCTTATTTATAACAGGGACAGGGGATACAGATACGCAGTATTTT.

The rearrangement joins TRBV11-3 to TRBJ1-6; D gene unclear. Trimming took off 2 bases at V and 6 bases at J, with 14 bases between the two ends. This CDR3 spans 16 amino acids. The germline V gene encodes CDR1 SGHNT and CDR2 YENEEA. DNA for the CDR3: TGTGCCAGCAGCTTATGGCCCAGTGGTTGTAATTCACCCCTCCACTTT. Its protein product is CASSLWPSGCNSPLHF.

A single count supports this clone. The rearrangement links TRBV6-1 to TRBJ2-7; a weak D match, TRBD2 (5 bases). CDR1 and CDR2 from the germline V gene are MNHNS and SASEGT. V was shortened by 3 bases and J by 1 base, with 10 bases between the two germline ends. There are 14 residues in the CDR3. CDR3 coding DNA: TGTGCCAGCAGTGAGGGATGGGAGTCCTACGAGCAGTACTTC. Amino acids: CASSEGWESYEQYF.

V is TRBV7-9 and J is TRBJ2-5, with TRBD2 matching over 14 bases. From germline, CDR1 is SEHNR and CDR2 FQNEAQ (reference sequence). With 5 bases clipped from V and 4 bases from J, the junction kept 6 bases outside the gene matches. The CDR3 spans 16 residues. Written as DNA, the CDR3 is TGTGCCAGCAGCACGGGACTAGCGGGAGAACGAGAGACCCAGTACTTC. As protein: CASSTGLAGERETQYF.

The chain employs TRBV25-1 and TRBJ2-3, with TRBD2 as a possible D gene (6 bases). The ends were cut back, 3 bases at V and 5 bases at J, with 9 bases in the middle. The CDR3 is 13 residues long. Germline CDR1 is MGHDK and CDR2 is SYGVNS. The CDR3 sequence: CASSDWGVDTQYF. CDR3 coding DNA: TGTGCCAGCAGTGATTGGGGGGTAGATACGCAGTATTTT. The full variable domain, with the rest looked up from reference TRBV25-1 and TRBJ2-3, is EADIYQTPRYLVIGTGKKITLECSQTMGHDKMYWYQQDPGMELHLIHYSYGVNSTEKGDLSSESTVSRIRTEHFPLTLESARPSHTSQYLCASSDWGVDTQYFGPGTRLTVL.

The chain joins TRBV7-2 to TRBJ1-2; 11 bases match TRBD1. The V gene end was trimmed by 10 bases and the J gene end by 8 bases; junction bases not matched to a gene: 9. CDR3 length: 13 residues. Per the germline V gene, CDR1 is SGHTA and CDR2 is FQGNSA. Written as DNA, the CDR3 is TGTGCCACAACCCGGGACAGGGGGGACGGCTACACCTTC. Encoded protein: CATTRDRGDGYTF.

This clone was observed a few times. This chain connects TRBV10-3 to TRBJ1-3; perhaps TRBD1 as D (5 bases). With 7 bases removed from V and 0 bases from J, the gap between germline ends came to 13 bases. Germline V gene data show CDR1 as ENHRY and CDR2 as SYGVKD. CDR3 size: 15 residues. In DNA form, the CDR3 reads TGTGCCATCAATCCAGGGATGATCTCTGGAAACACCATATATTTT. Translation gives CAINPGMISGNTIYF.

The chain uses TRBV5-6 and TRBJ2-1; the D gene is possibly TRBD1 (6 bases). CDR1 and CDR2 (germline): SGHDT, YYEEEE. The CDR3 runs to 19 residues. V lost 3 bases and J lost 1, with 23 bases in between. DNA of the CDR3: TGTGCCAGCAGCTCACGGACAGTTCCTGGGCGGTGGTCCTACAATGAGCAGTTCTTC. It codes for CASSSRTVPGRWSYNEQFF.

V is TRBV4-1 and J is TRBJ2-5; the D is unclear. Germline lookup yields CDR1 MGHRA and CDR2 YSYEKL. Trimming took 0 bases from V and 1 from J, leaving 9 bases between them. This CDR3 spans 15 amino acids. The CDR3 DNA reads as TGCGCCAGCAGCCAAGATATTCTTGTCCAAGAGACCCAGTACTTC. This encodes CASSQDILVQETQYF.

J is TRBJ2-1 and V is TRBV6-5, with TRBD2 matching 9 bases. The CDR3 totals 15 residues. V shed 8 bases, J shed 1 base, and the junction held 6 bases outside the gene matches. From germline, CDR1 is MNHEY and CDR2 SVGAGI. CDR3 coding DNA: TGTGCCAGCGGGGGGCTAGCGGGGTCCTACAATGAGCAGTTCTTC. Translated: CASGGLAGSYNEQFF.

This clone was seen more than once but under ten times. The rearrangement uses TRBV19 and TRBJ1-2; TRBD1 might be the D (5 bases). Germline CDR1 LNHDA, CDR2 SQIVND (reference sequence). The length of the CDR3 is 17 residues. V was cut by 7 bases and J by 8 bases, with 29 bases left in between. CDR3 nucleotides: TGTGCCAGTAAATCGGGCGGGCGGGAGAGCTCGGGGCTAGGCTACACCTTC. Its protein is CASKSGGRESSGLGYTF.

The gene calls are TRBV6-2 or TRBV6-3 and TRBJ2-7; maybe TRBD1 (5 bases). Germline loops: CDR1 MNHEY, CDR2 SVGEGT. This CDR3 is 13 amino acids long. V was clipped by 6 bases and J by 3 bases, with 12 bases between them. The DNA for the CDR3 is TGTGCCAGCAGCCTTGACAGCGTCTACGAGCAGTACTTC. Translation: CASSLDSVYEQYF.